This T cell receptor beta chain is from a study of cytomegalovirus exposure and HLA in healthy donors. Study information: From roughly 180 million T cells, an earlier analysis saw 110 million or so unique TCR beta sequences. The study's findings and limits: Earlier analysis looked at TCR beta V segments, and most were productive about 87% or about 30% of the time. HLA alleles were associated with 16,000 or so TCR beta sequences in a later analysis at 0.05 false discovery rate.

The study sampled nominally healthy donors, though unrecorded immune exposures were likely. The CDR3 consists of 15 residues. In germline, CDR1 is LGHNA, CDR2 YSLEER. Trimming left V 4 bases short and J 0 bases short, with 13 bases between. Turning to this clone: Its antigen remains unknown.

The PCR made use of 60 Vbeta and 13 Jbeta primers. TCRdb's copy holds only in-frame clones and misses some; the assay was immunoSEQ multiplex PCR. The sample shows over 150,000 clones, approximately 84% of them seen only once. This sequence was found in a woman aged 50 to 60 in good health and CMV-seropositive. The specimen sequenced was PBMCs. The genes are TRBV4-3 and TRBJ2-7, with D possibly being TRBD1 (6 bases). The CDR3 DNA sequence: TGCGCCAGCAGCCTTGCCTCGGGACACTCCTACGAGCAGTACTTC. Encoded protein: CASSLASGHSYEQYF.